In its sample, the clone carrying this T cell receptor (beta chain) was seen a few times. The data are from a study of cytomegalovirus exposure and HLA in healthy donors. Germline values: CDR1 SNHLY, CDR2 FYNNEI. The V segment lost 4 bases and the J segment 4 bases; nucleotides outside the gene matches: 6. The CDR3 has 15 amino acids. This PCR relied on a set of 60 Vbeta primers and 13 Jbeta primers. The data were produced by immunoSEQ multiplex PCR, yet TCRdb's version contains in-frame clones alone and is incomplete. The sample records hundreds of thousands of clones, almost 80% being singletons. This chain connects TRBV2 to TRBJ2-2; TRBD1 agrees at 7 bases. The sample comprised PBMCs. This sequence originates from a male donor in good health and CMV-seronegative. DNA of the CDR3: TGTGCCAGCAGTGGGGCAGGGGGACCCACCGGGGAGCTGTTTTTT. Translation gives CASSGAGGPTGELFF.